Listed below are T cell receptor beta chains from one sample, sequenced in a study of T cells after posttransplantation cyclophosphamide. Using immunoSEQ multiplex PCR, the repertoire was profiled, and TCRdb retains in-frame clones only, with some absent. The sample carries roughly 16,000 clones, about 85% recorded once. The sample consisted of PBMCs, taken after allogeneic stem cell transplant with calcineurin inhibitor and methotrexate. The receptors originated from a female patient aged 18-30 years who received an allogeneic stem cell transplant from an unrelated donor, was CMV-positive, and had acute and chronic GVHD. Some T cells may be the graft donor's. Each CDR3 is given with its conserved first and last residue. The D gene is left open where the match is weak. Rows may omit the clone size; those that give it use once, few, many or a size class.

CASSPTGFYEQYF TGTGCCAGCAGTCCAACAGGGTTCTACGAGCAGTACTTC TRBJ2-7 TRBV6-1 - once
CAWSTRGRGEGSQYF TGTGCCTGGAGTACCAGGGGGCGCGGTGAGGGGTCCCAGTACTTC TRBJ2-5 TRBV30 TRBD1 -
CASSQRSTSASIDEQFF TGCGCCAGCAGCCAACGGTCAACTAGCGCCTCTATCGATGAGCAGTTCTTC TRBJ2-1 TRBV4-1 TRBD2 once
CASSLVGGGTYNEQFF TGTGCCAGCAGCTTGGTTGGGGGAGGCACCTACAATGAGCAGTTCTTC TRBJ2-1 TRBV5-6 - -
CASSLALNQPQHF TGTGCCAGCAGCTTAGCCCTAAATCAGCCCCAGCATTTT TRBJ1-5 TRBV7-2 - -
CASSIIGVNEKLFF TGTGCCAGCAGCATTATCGGGGTCAATGAAAAACTGTTTTTT TRBJ1-4 TRBV28 - few
CASSFYARGYEQYF TGTGCCAGCAGTTTTTATGCCAGGGGCTACGAGCAGTACTTC TRBJ2-7 TRBV28 - -
CASSLARGANVLTF TGCGCCAGCAGCTTGGCGCGTGGGGCCAACGTCCTGACTTTC TRBJ2-6 TRBV5-1 - -
CASSSPSGSGPEQFF TGTGCCAGCAGTTCCCCTAGCGGGAGTGGCCCTGAGCAGTTCTTC TRBJ2-1 TRBV28 TRBD2 -
CASSLVAGAPYYEQYF TGTGCCAGCAGCTTAGTGGCGGGAGCCCCTTACTACGAGCAGTACTTC TRBJ2-7 TRBV11-3 TRBD2 -
CASSLKGAAYEQYF TGTGCCAGCAGCTTGAAGGGGGCCGCCTACGAGCAGTACTTC TRBJ2-7 TRBV7-9 TRBD1 few
CATSRQGNHEQYF TGTGCCACCAGCAGACAGGGGAACCACGAGCAGTACTTC TRBJ2-7 TRBV15 - once
CASSLDRANTEAFF TGCGCCAGCAGCTTGGACAGGGCTAACACTGAAGCTTTCTTT TRBJ1-1 TRBV5-1 - once
CASSEGLAGGYNEQFF TGTGCCAGCAGCGAAGGACTAGCGGGAGGGTACAATGAGCAGTTCTTC TRBJ2-1 TRBV2 TRBD2 -
CASSEATSESSYEQYF TGTGCCAGCAGTGAAGCGACTAGCGAAAGCTCCTACGAGCAGTACTTC TRBJ2-7 TRBV2 TRBD2 -
CASSWDRGFYSNQPQHF TGTGCCAGCAGTTGGGACAGGGGCTTCTATAGCAATCAGCCCCAGCATTTT TRBJ1-5 TRBV28 TRBD1 -
CAWNQDRVNTEAFF TGTGCCTGGAACCAGGACAGGGTGAACACTGAAGCTTTCTTT TRBJ1-1 TRBV30 TRBD1 -
CASSLPLSGRARDTQYF TGTGCCAGCAGCCTACCTTTAAGCGGGAGGGCCAGGGATACGCAGTATTTT TRBJ2-3 TRBV4-2 TRBD2 -
CASSPLTANNEQFF TGCGCCAGCAGCCCCCTGACTGCTAACAATGAGCAGTTCTTC TRBJ2-1 TRBV4-1 - -
CASSVGGLARAGQYF TGTGCCAGCAGCGTAGGGGGACTAGCGAGGGCCGGGCAGTATTTT TRBJ2-3 TRBV9 TRBD2 -
CAISAEPQGSNQPQHF TGTGCCATCAGCGCCGAGCCACAGGGGAGCAATCAGCCCCAGCATTTT TRBJ1-5 TRBV10-3 TRBD1 -
CATSRDFRGDGYTF TGTGCCACCAGCAGAGATTTCCGGGGGGATGGCTACACCTTC TRBJ1-2 TRBV15 - -
CASSRGASGRRESYEQYF TGTGCCAGCAGTAGGGGGGCTAGCGGGAGGAGGGAATCCTACGAGCAGTACTTC TRBJ2-7 TRBV27 TRBD2 once
CASSAGTGGYEQYF TGTGCCAGCAGTGCCGGGACAGGGGGCTACGAGCAGTACTTC TRBJ2-7 TRBV6-5 TRBD1 -
CASSADFYNEQFF TGTGCCAGCAGTGCAGATTTCTACAATGAGCAGTTCTTC TRBJ2-1 TRBV27 - -
CASSQERVEKLFF TGTGCCAGCAGCCAAGAAAGAGTTGAAAAACTGTTTTTT TRBJ1-4 TRBV4-2 - -
CASSLGTGARTEAFF TGTGCCAGCAGCTTGGGGACAGGGGCGCGGACTGAAGCTTTCTTT TRBJ1-1 TRBV5-4 TRBD1 -
CASHVGRGNTEAFF TGTGCCAGCCATGTCGGTCGGGGGAACACTGAAGCTTTCTTT TRBJ1-1 TRBV28 - few
CAISESRDPNTEAFF TGTGCCATCAGTGAGTCGAGAGATCCGAACACTGAAGCTTTCTTT TRBJ1-1 TRBV10-3 - few
CASSLVTSGSNEQYF TGCGCCAGCAGCTTGGTAACTAGCGGGAGTAACGAGCAGTACTTC TRBJ2-7 TRBV5-1 TRBD2 -
CASSLTGGELFF TGTGCCAGCAGTCTAACGGGCGGGGAGCTGTTTTTT TRBJ2-2 TRBV27 - -
CASSSPGTGMETQYF TGTGCCAGCAGTTCCCCTGGGACAGGGATGGAGACCCAGTACTTC TRBJ2-5 TRBV27 TRBD1 -
CASSSVRTGSSYEQYF TGTGCCAGTAGTAGCGTAAGGACAGGGAGCTCCTACGAGCAGTACTTC TRBJ2-7 TRBV19 TRBD1 -
CASSSLDEGADRFF TGTGCCAGCAGTTCCCTGGACGAGGGGGCGGATAGGTTTTTT TRBJ1-4 TRBV28 TRBD1 few
CASSFQAGGGADTQYF TGTGCCAGCAGCTTTCAAGCGGGAGGGGGAGCAGATACGCAGTATTTT TRBJ2-3 TRBV7-2 TRBD2 -
CASSSSPNTNEQFF TGTGCCAGCAGCTCCTCCCCCAACACCAATGAGCAGTTCTTC TRBJ2-1 TRBV11-2 - -
CASSEDQGSNQPQHF TGTGCCAGCAGCGAAGATCAGGGCAGCAATCAGCCCCAGCATTTT TRBJ1-5 TRBV6-1 - -
CASSVDSGTDTQYF TGTGCCAGCAGTGTAGATAGCGGAACAGATACGCAGTATTTT TRBJ2-3 TRBV2 - once
CATSRVIGQPSTDTQYF TGTGCCACCAGCAGAGTTATAGGACAGCCTAGCACAGATACGCAGTATTTT TRBJ2-3 TRBV15 - -
CASSLRTDINIQYF TGCGCCAGCAGCTTAAGGACAGACATAAACATTCAGTACTTC TRBJ2-4 TRBV5-1 - once
CASSRGRRAGASYNEQFF TGTGCCAGCAGCCGTGGGAGGAGGGCCGGGGCCTCCTACAATGAGCAGTTCTTC TRBJ2-1 TRBV5-6 - -